The 17 T cell receptor beta chains below all came from one sample that was sequenced in a study of identifying expanded T cells in peripheral blood. The data were produced by immunoSEQ multiplex PCR, yet TCRdb's version contains in-frame clones alone and is incomplete. The sample shows approximately 120,000 clones, about 87% of them seen only once. Sequencing was done on a sample of blood. All receptors come from a person between 18 and 70 years old in good health.

On this clone itself: At the DNA level, this CDR3 is encoded by other sequences in the same sample as well. The V gene is TRBV6-6, the J gene TRBJ2-5; D remains unclear. This CDR3 has 12 amino acids. Germline V gene lookup returns CDR1 MNHNY and CDR2 SVGAGI (reference sequence). Deletions cut 2 bases from V and 2 bases from J, with 3 bases between. CDR3 bases: TGTGCCAGCAGTTACCCACAAGAGACCCAGTACTTC. This encodes CASSYPQETQYF.

This clone occurred many times. The chain carries TRBV10-2 and TRBJ1-2; D possibly corresponds to TRBD1 (5 bases). In germline, CDR1 is WSHSY, CDR2 SAAADI. V lost 3 bases, J lost 5 bases, and 16 bases lay in between. This CDR3 is built from 15 residues. The CDR3 DNA reads as TGCGCCAGCAGTGACCGCAGGATGGGGGTATATGGCTACACCTTC. It encodes CASSDRRMGVYGYTF.

The gene calls are TRBV5-4 and TRBJ2-3, with 8 bases matching TRBD1. J gave up 0 bases and V 2 bases, and 5 bases lay outside the gene matches. The V gene's germline CDR1 is SGHNT and CDR2 YYREEE (reference sequence). The CDR3 extends over 16 amino acids. CDR3 sequence: CASSLSTGASTDTQYF. CDR3 bases: TGTGCCAGCAGCTTATCGACAGGGGCTAGCACAGATACGCAGTATTTT.

This clone is labeled as medium-sized. This chain links TRBV29-1 with TRBJ1-2, with TRBD1 matching 9 bases. CDR3 length: 14 residues. Per germline, CDR1 SQVTM and CDR2 ANQGSEA. V shed 6 bases and J 0 bases; nucleotides not matched to a gene: 5. CDR3 loop: CSVVGTGSNYGYTF. CDR3 sequence (DNA): TGCAGCGTGGTGGGGACAGGGTCTAACTATGGCTACACCTTC.

CDR3 bases: TGTGCCAGCAGTACTATTGCGGGTTCTGGCTACACCTTC. Translation: CASSTIAGSGYTF. The chain couples TRBV2 to TRBJ1-2; D is unresolved. CDR1 is SNHLY and CDR2 is FYNNEI in the germline V gene. This CDR3 spans 13 amino acids. With 5 bases removed from V and 7 bases from J, the gap between germline ends came to 14 bases. The full variable domain, completed using reference TRBV2 and TRBJ1-2, is EPEVTQTPSHQVTQMGQEVILRCVPISNHLYFYWYRQILGQKVEFLVSFYNNEISEKSEIFDDQFSVERPDGSNFTLKIRSTKLEDSAMYFCASSTIAGSGYTFGSGTRLTVV.

The V gene is TRBV7-2, the J gene TRBJ2-5; TRBD2 is a possible D gene (7 bases). This CDR3 contains 15 residues. The V end lost 3 bases, the J end lost 4 bases, and 15 bases lay between the germline ends. CDR1 is SGHTA and CDR2 is FQGNSA in the germline V gene. CDR3 coding DNA: TGTGCCAGCAGCTTGGGGGGGCCCGGCTCAGAGACCCAGTACTTC. Translating it yields CASSLGGPGSETQYF.

This sequence joins TRBV14 and TRBJ2-7, with D perhaps given as TRBD1 or TRBD2 (6 bases each). The germline V gene encodes CDR1 SGHDN and CDR2 FVKESK. CDR3 length equals 18 residues. The V end lost 4 bases, the J end lost 0 bases, and 22 bases lay between the germline ends. CDR3 sequence (DNA): TGTGCCAGCAGCCCGGGGGAACAGGGTCCCACCAGCTCCTACGAGCAGTACTTC. It yields the protein CASSPGEQGPTSSYEQYF.

The DNA for the CDR3 is TGTGCCATCAGTGAGTCAGGGTTTAAAGTGAGCACTGAAGCTTTCTTT. Its protein is CAISESGFKVSTEAFF. V usage is TRBV10-3 and J usage is TRBJ1-1, with unresolved D. Trimming pared 0 bases from V and 4 bases from J, leaving 15 bases between. This CDR3 region has 16 residues. CDR1 and CDR2 (germline): ENHRY, SYGVKD.

The chain uses TRBV6-5 and TRBJ1-4, with D maybe TRBD1 (5 bases). V gave up 2 bases and J gave up 7 bases, with 11 bases separating them. The CDR3 has 14 residues. Germline assignment: CDR1 MNHEY and CDR2 SVGAGI. CDR3 sequence: CASSYRGGSEKLFF. CDR3 DNA sequence: TGTGCCAGCAGTTACAGGGGAGGAAGTGAAAAACTGTTTTTT.

This chain connects TRBV6-1 to TRBJ1-5; D might be TRBD1 (5 bases). Germline V gene lookup returns CDR1 MNHNS and CDR2 SASEGT. CDR3 length equals 11 residues. Trimming took off 7 bases at V and 5 bases at J, with 6 bases between the two ends. The CDR3 region has the DNA TGTGCCAGCAAAGGGGATCAGCCCCAGCATTTT. This encodes CASKGDQPQHF.

The V call is TRBV10-3, the J call TRBJ1-2, with D hard to call. The CDR3 consists of 13 residues. Trimming removed 3 bases at V and 7 bases at J, with 12 bases between. From germline, CDR1 is ENHRY and CDR2 SYGVKD. The CDR3 loop is CAISDSDVGGYTF. DNA of the CDR3: TGTGCCATCAGTGACTCGGACGTAGGTGGCTACACCTTC.

The V gene is TRBV15, the J gene TRBJ1-2; D is uncertain. The CDR3 loop spans 16 amino acids. V was clipped by 6 bases and J by 2 bases, with 19 bases between them. In germline, CDR1 is LNHNV, CDR2 YYDKDF (reference sequence). CDR3 in amino acids: CATRGVRADTNYGYTF. The CDR3 nucleotides read TGTGCCACCAGGGGTGTAAGGGCAGATACAAACTATGGCTACACCTTC.

This clone was observed once. The chain is built from TRBV6-6 and TRBJ1-3; D not resolved. The germline CDR1 and CDR2 sequences are MNHNY and SVGAGI (reference sequence). The CDR3 runs to 12 residues. Trimming removed 5 bases at V and 4 bases at J, with 6 bases between. The CDR3 region is CASSLQGNTIYF. The CDR3 DNA reads TGTGCCAGCAGTCTCCAAGGAAACACCATATATTTT.

The chain carries TRBV14 and TRBJ2-7, with 8 bases matching TRBD1. The germline V gene has CDR1 SGHDN and CDR2 FVKESK. Trimming at V came to 2 bases and at J to 7 bases, leaving 4 bases not matched to a gene. This CDR3 has 13 amino acids. The CDR3 region is CASSQRQGSEQYF. The CDR3 DNA sequence: TGTGCCAGCAGCCAAAGACAGGGGAGTGAGCAGTACTTC.

The V call is TRBV18, the J call TRBJ2-5; 7 bases align to TRBD1. Trimming at V came to 3 bases and at J to 5 bases, leaving 6 bases not matched to a gene. Germline V gene lookup returns CDR1 KGHSH and CDR2 LQKENI. The CDR3 has 14 residues. The CDR3 DNA is TGTGCCAGCTCACCGGAGACAGGGCCGGAGACCCAGTACTTC. Protein: CASSPETGPETQYF.

The V call is TRBV29-1, the J call TRBJ1-4, with 7 bases aligning to TRBD1. J lost 11 bases, V lost 4 bases, and 10 bases had no gene match. This CDR3 is built from 13 residues. The germline CDR1 and CDR2 sequences are SQVTM and ANQGSEA. CDR3 region: CSVGGTETGKLFF. Written as DNA, the CDR3 is TGCAGCGTTGGTGGGACAGAAACCGGGAAACTGTTTTTT.

The chain combines TRBV6-1 with TRBJ1-1; a weak D match, TRBD1 (6 bases). V was cut by 2 bases and J by 1 base, with 17 bases left in between. The CDR3 extends over 17 amino acids. Germline CDR1 is MNHNS and CDR2 is SASEGT. CDR3 coding DNA: TGTGCCAGCAGTGAAACCCCCCAAACAGGGAAGAACACTGAAGCTTTCTTT. Amino acids: CASSETPQTGKNTEAFF.